This is a list of T cell receptor beta chains from one sample in a study of cytotoxic CD8 clonotypes in ibrutinib-treated CLL. Measured with immunoSEQ multiplex PCR; TCRdb has only the in-frame clones, and not every one. The repertoire includes more than 140,000 clones, 70% to 80% of them detected once, and about 29% sits in the top ten. The sample in question was PBMCs, obtained after 12 months of ibrutinib treatment. These receptors were taken from a human donor with chronic lymphocytic leukemia. CDR3s include the opening cysteine and the closing phenylalanine or tryptophan. D genes are given only for firm matches. Expanded clones get a size class; other rows say once, few or many, or leave the size out.

d_gene	j_gene	abundance	v_gene	len	CDR3nt	CDR3aa
-	TRBJ1-5	-	TRBV5-5	14	TGTGCCAGCAGCTCAGCCCCTAGCAATCAGCCCCAGCATTTT	CASSSAPSNQPQHF
-	TRBJ2-1	-	TRBV27	14	TGTGCCAGCAGTTTATCAACGCTGGTCTATGAGCAGTTCTTC	CASSLSTLVYEQFF
-	TRBJ1-1	few	TRBV7-9	12	TGTGCCAGCACCCTCGACAGGACTGAAGCTTTCTTT	CASTLDRTEAFF
TRBD1	TRBJ2-7	-	TRBV7-9	14	TGTGCCAGCAGCTTAGTAACAGGGGGCTACGAGCAGTACTTC	CASSLVTGGYEQYF
TRBD2	TRBJ2-3	-	TRBV7-9	14	TGTGCCAGCAGCTTTAGCGGGGGCCCAGATACGCAGTATTTT	CASSFSGGPDTQYF
-	TRBJ2-7	-	TRBV4-1	18	TGCGCCAGCAGCCTCTCCGCAAGGGTTGGAGGGCCGAGTGACGAGCAGTACTTC	CASSLSARVGGPSDEQYF
TRBD2	TRBJ2-2	-	TRBV5-1	19	TGCGCCAGCACTTCGCGGACTAGCGGGGGCCCTACGAACACCGGGGAGCTGTTTTTT	CASTSRTSGGPTNTGELFF
-	TRBJ1-4	-	TRBV7-9	15	TGTGCCAGCAGCTTAGTGCGGGCAACTAATGAAAAACTGTTTTTT	CASSLVRATNEKLFF
-	TRBJ1-4	few	TRBV28	17	TGTGCCAGCAGTTCCCAACCGAAGAGCGCAACTAATGAAAAACTGTTTTTT	CASSSQPKSATNEKLFF
-	TRBJ1-4	-	TRBV27	15	TGTGCCAGCAGTCGCCCGGGGGGCTTGGGTGAAAAACTGTTTTTT	CASSRPGGLGEKLFF
TRBD1	TRBJ1-3	-	TRBV10-3	13	TGTGCCATTCGGACAGGGGGTGGAAACACCATATATTTT	CAIRTGGGNTIYF
-	TRBJ1-6	few	TRBV18	15	TGTGCCAGCTCACCAGAGAGCTCCTATAATTCACCCCTCCACTTT	CASSPESSYNSPLHF
TRBD2	TRBJ2-3	-	TRBV15	14	TGTGCCATTGGGGCCGGGAGGAGCACAGATACGCAGTATTTT	CAIGAGRSTDTQYF
TRBD2	TRBJ2-5	-	TRBV9	16	TGTGCCAGCAGCGTATACACTAGCGGGGGGGCCGGGACCCAGTACTTC	CASSVYTSGGAGTQYF
-	TRBJ2-7	-	TRBV27	14	TGTGCCAGCAGTTCCGGGACACACTCCTACGAGCAGTACTTC	CASSSGTHSYEQYF
-	TRBJ2-7	once	TRBV15	14	TGTGCCACCAGCAGAGCGGGGGTCGGCTACGAGCAGTACTTC	CATSRAGVGYEQYF
-	TRBJ2-2	-	TRBV7-2	15	TGTGCCAGCAACACCCCAGGGAGGTTCACCGGGGAGCTGTTTTTT	CASNTPGRFTGELFF
-	TRBJ1-1	few	TRBV4-2	15	TGTGCCAGCAGCCAAGATTTGACGTCCAACACTGAAGCTTTCTTT	CASSQDLTSNTEAFF
-	TRBJ1-1	-	TRBV4-1	15	TGCGCCAGCAGCCCACGGACAGCGGCGAGCACTGAAGCTTTCTTT	CASSPRTAASTEAFF
TRBD2	TRBJ2-7	-	TRBV6-5	15	TGTGCCAGCAGTGGCACGGGACTAAACATCTACGAGCAGTACTTC	CASSGTGLNIYEQYF
-	TRBJ1-2	-	TRBV6-1	13	TGTGCCAGCAACTGGGGAAAGAAAGACGGCTACACCTTC	CASNWGKKDGYTF
TRBD1	TRBJ1-2	-	TRBV6-5	14	TGTGCCAGCAGTACGCGACAGGGCTCATATGGCTACACCTTC	CASSTRQGSYGYTF
-	TRBJ1-5	once	TRBV6-6	15	TGTGCCAGCAGTTACTCGAGCAGGGCGGGTCAGCCCCAGCATTTT	CASSYSSRAGQPQHF
TRBD2	TRBJ2-7	-	TRBV9	14	TGTGCCAGCAGCGCTCAGGGACTAGCGGGGGAGCAGTACTTC	CASSAQGLAGEQYF
-	TRBJ2-5	-	TRBV7-2	12	TGTGCCAGCAGCCGACCACGGGAGACCCAGTACTTC	CASSRPRETQYF
TRBD1	TRBJ1-3	-	TRBV7-2	14	TGTGCCAGCAGCTTAGAGGGGGCCCGAAACACCATATATTTT	CASSLEGARNTIYF
-	TRBJ1-1	once	TRBV7-2	13	TGTGCCAGCAGCTTAGGTGTCAAGGCTGAAGCTTTCTTT	CASSLGVKAEAFF
TRBD1	TRBJ1-6	few	TRBV7-9	14	TGTGCCAGCAGTTTCGGACAGGCGGGTTCACCCCTCCACTTT	CASSFGQAGSPLHF
-	TRBJ2-7	-	TRBV18	15	TGTGCCAGCTCACCCCTCCCCCAGGGCTCCTACGAGCAGTACTTC	CASSPLPQGSYEQYF
-	TRBJ2-7	few	TRBV11-3	12	TGTGCCAGCAGCTTAGTCTCCTACGAGCAGTACTTC	CASSLVSYEQYF
-	TRBJ2-2	few	TRBV7-9	16	TGTGCCAGCAGCTTAGCTCCGGGCTTGGGCACCGGGGAGCTGTTTTTT	CASSLAPGLGTGELFF
TRBD1	TRBJ1-2	-	TRBV28	14	TGTGCCAGCATTTGGACAGGGGGCTACTATGGCTACACCTTC	CASIWTGGYYGYTF
-	TRBJ1-1	-	TRBV9	14	TGTGCCAGCAGCGTAGGTGGGGAGAACACTGAAGCTTTCTTT	CASSVGGENTEAFF
-	TRBJ2-7	-	TRBV27	13	TGTGCCAGCAGTTTATCAGCGAGGGCAGAGCAGTACTTC	CASSLSARAEQYF
TRBD1	TRBJ1-1	-	TRBV7-8	15	TGTGCCAGCAGCTTAGCGACAGGGCTGAACACTGAAGCTTTCTTT	CASSLATGLNTEAFF
TRBD2	TRBJ2-1	few	TRBV7-3	15	TGTGCCAGCAGCTCGACTAGCGGGCTTTACAATGAGCAGTTCTTC	CASSSTSGLYNEQFF
TRBD1	TRBJ2-4	-	TRBV11-2	19	TGTGCCAGCAGCCAGACGGGACAGGGAACTAGAGGAGCCAAAAACATTCAGTACTTC	CASSQTGQGTRGAKNIQYF
-	TRBJ1-3	few	TRBV6-6	13	TGTGCCAGCAGTTACTCGGCAGGAAACACCATATATTTT	CASSYSAGNTIYF
TRBD1	TRBJ2-7	-	TRBV27	14	TGTGCCAGCAGTTACGGGACAGGGTTCTACGAGCAGTACTTC	CASSYGTGFYEQYF
TRBD2	TRBJ2-7	-	TRBV30	14	TGTGCCTGGAATGAAGGACTAGGTCCCTACGAGCAGTACTTC	CAWNEGLGPYEQYF
-	TRBJ2-7	few	TRBV28	14	TGTGCCAGCAGTTTACAGGTTACACCTTACGAGCAGTACTTC	CASSLQVTPYEQYF
TRBD1	TRBJ1-5	-	TRBV15	20	TGTGCCACCAGCAGAGATCGGGACAGGGGGCTCTTATCAGGCAATCAGCCCCAGCATTTT	CATSRDRDRGLLSGNQPQHF
-	TRBJ1-1	-	TRBV28	17	TGTGCCAGCAGTTTCCTCTCCAGGGGTGTCATGAACACTGAAGCTTTCTTT	CASSFLSRGVMNTEAFF
-	TRBJ2-7	-	TRBV27	16	TGTGCCAGCAGTACCGTGAGGGGAAGAGGCCAAGGCGAGCAGTACTTC	CASSTVRGRGQGEQYF
TRBD1	TRBJ1-2	-	TRBV5-1	17	TGCGCCAGCAGCTCCAACGCCGGGACAGGGAAGAGAGAAGGCTACACCTTC	CASSSNAGTGKREGYTF
-	TRBJ2-7	-	TRBV30	14	TGTGCCTGGAGTGTACAGTTCGGGGGTTACGAGCAGTACTTC	CAWSVQFGGYEQYF
TRBD1	TRBJ2-1	-	TRBV6-5	14	TGTGCCAGCAGACAGGGACAGGCTGTCAATGAGCAGTTCTTC	CASRQGQAVNEQFF
TRBD1	TRBJ2-7	many	TRBV5-6	14	TGTGCCAGCAGCAAGGACAGGGGGCTGAGCGAGCAGTACTTC	CASSKDRGLSEQYF
-	TRBJ2-1	many	TRBV30	13	TGTGCCTGGAGTCAGGGGTTCAACAATGAGCAGTTCTTC	CAWSQGFNNEQFF
-	TRBJ2-2	-	TRBV10-3	14	TGTGCCATCAGATTAGGACTGAACACCGGGGAGCTGTTTTTT	CAIRLGLNTGELFF
-	TRBJ2-4	few	TRBV28	12	TGTGCCAGCGATTCGGCCAAAAACATTCAGTACTTC	CASDSAKNIQYF
-	TRBJ2-7	-	TRBV6-5	13	TGTGCCAGCAGGTTTTCCGTACTCTACGAGCAGTACTTC	CASRFSVLYEQYF
TRBD1	TRBJ2-7	once	TRBV5-1	14	TGCGCCAGCAGCTTGGGACAGGGGGTCTACGAGCAGTACTTC	CASSLGQGVYEQYF